The 21 T cell receptor beta chains below were found in one sample sequenced in a study of blood T cell repertoires in COVID-19. Sequenced by immunoSEQ multiplex PCR; TCRdb stores in-frame clones only, minus some. The sample comprises around 290,000 clones, roughly nine tenths of which are singletons, and around 2% rests with the top ten. Sequenced input: peripheral blood. These receptors were collected from a woman in her twenties or thirties with COVID-19, enrolled during active disease.

The table lists this clone with a few counts. V is TRBV28 and J is TRBJ1-2; 10 positions agree with TRBD1. V shed 5 bases, J shed 4 bases, and the junction held 7 bases outside the gene matches. This CDR3 is 15 amino acids long. The germline CDR1 and CDR2 sequences are MDHEN and SYDVKM. The CDR3 DNA reads as TGTGCCAGCAGTACGGGACAGGGGAAATTCTATGGCTACACCTTC. It codes for CASSTGQGKFYGYTF.

This clone has just one count. V is TRBV28 and J is TRBJ1-2; D remains ambiguous. The germline V gene encodes CDR1 MDHEN and CDR2 SYDVKM. The V and J ends lost 1 base and 1 base respectively, with 10 bases between them. This CDR3 has 15 amino acids. The CDR3 here is CASSLFGRFNYGYTF. The CDR3 region has the DNA TGTGCCAGCAGTTTATTTGGCAGGTTTAACTATGGCTACACCTTC.

Concerning this clone: The same CDR3 can be traced to other DNA sequences in this sample. This sequence joins TRBV11-3 and TRBJ2-1; D is possibly TRBD2 (5 bases). Between the trimmed V and J ends, which lost 2 bases and 6 bases, there was a span of 5 bases. This CDR3 comprises 12 residues. Germline-derived CDR1 and CDR2 are SGHNT and YENEEA. The CDR3 sequence is CASSLTSNEQFF. In nucleotides, the CDR3 is TGTGCCAGCAGCTTAACTAGCAATGAGCAGTTCTTC.

For the CDR3, the DNA is TGTGCCGGCCATAACCGGGACACCTCCTACGAGCAGTACTTC. Translated, it gives CAGHNRDTSYEQYF. The chain joins TRBV11-3 to TRBJ2-7; TRBD1 might be the D (6 bases). Trimming cost V 11 bases and J 0 bases, with 17 bases left between them. Germline lookup yields CDR1 SGHNT and CDR2 YENEEA. The CDR3 runs 14 residues.

The genes are TRBV5-1 and TRBJ1-6, with 9 nucleotides matching TRBD1. The CDR3 covers 15 residues. V trimming: 3 bases; J trimming: 6 bases; junction bases outside the gene matches: 4. Per the germline V gene, CDR1 is SGHRS and CDR2 is YFSETQ. CDR3 in DNA: TGCGCCAGCAGCTCACAGGGGGCCGGTAATTCACCCCTCCACTTT. It is translated as CASSSQGAGNSPLHF.

The rearrangement joins TRBV5-1 to TRBJ2-2; 14 positions agree with TRBD2. The CDR3 is 17 amino acids. The V gene's germline CDR1 is SGHRS and CDR2 YFSETQ. Trimming cost V 3 bases and J 3 bases; bases outside gene matches: 4. CDR3 sequence reads: CASSSGLAGADTGELFF. The CDR3 coding sequence is TGCGCCAGCAGCTCGGGACTAGCGGGAGCTGACACCGGGGAGCTGTTTTTT. Full variable domain (rest looked up from reference TRBV5-1 and TRBJ2-2): KAGVTQTPRYLIKTRGQQVTLSCSPISGHRSVSWYQQTPGQGLQFLFEYFSETQRNKGNFPGRFSGRQFSNSRSEMNVSTLELGDSALYLCASSSGLAGADTGELFFGEGSRLTVL.

The sample holds one count of this clone. V usage is TRBV6-5 and J usage is TRBJ1-2, with 7 positions matching TRBD1. CDR3 length: 15 amino acids. CDR1 is MNHEY and CDR2 is SVGAGI in the germline V gene. With V trimmed by 8 bases and J by 4 bases, 13 bases remained unmatched. The CDR3 loop reads CASSLPKGAGYGYTF. CDR3 in DNA: TGTGCCAGCTCCCTTCCTAAGGGGGCGGGCTATGGCTACACCTTC.

V and J are TRBV29-1 and TRBJ2-1, with TRBD2 identical over 7 bases. Germline V gene sequence: CDR1 SQVTM, CDR2 ANQGSEA. J gave up 6 bases and V 7 bases, and 9 bases lay outside the gene matches. The CDR3 has 13 residues. As DNA, the CDR3 is TGCAGCGGCGGGACTACCAACTTCAATGAGCAGTTCTTC. Protein product: CSGGTTNFNEQFF.

Concerning this clone: The sample contains more than one DNA sequence encoding this CDR3. This chain uses TRBV12-3 or TRBV12-4 with TRBJ1-2, with D possibly TRBD1 on 5 matching bases. The CDR3 length is 13 residues. V was pared by 5 bases and J by 0 bases, with 7 bases between. CDR3 nucleotides: TGTGCCAGCAGTCCGACAGCTAACTATGGCTACACCTTC. Protein sequence: CASSPTANYGYTF.

The rearrangement joins TRBV18 to TRBJ1-2; maybe TRBD1 (5 bases). V was pared by 0 bases and J by 5 bases, with 13 bases between. This CDR3 has 15 amino acids. Germline V gene lookup returns CDR1 KGHSH and CDR2 LQKENI. The CDR3 here is CASSPPAGLEYGYTF. CDR3 in DNA: TGTGCCAGCTCACCACCGGCAGGGTTAGAGTATGGCTACACCTTC.

This chain links TRBV5-4 with TRBJ1-1; 8 bases line up with TRBD1. Germline CDR1 SGHNT, CDR2 YYREEE (reference sequence). V was clipped by 3 bases and J by 7 bases; unmatched bases: 5. There are 13 residues in the CDR3. The CDR3 DNA is TGTGCCAGCAGCTACATAACAGGGGGTGAAGCTTTCTTT. Its protein is CASSYITGGEAFF.

V is TRBV11-3 and J is TRBJ2-1, with 9 bases fitting TRBD2. CDR3 length: 15 amino acids. With 2 bases clipped from V and 5 bases from J, the junction kept 4 bases outside the gene matches. Germline V gene sequence: CDR1 SGHNT, CDR2 YENEEA. The CDR3 reads CASSLMPSGNNEQFF. DNA of the CDR3: TGTGCCAGCAGCTTAATGCCTAGCGGGAACAATGAGCAGTTCTTC.

This clone was picked up a small number of times. The chain uses TRBV29-1 and TRBJ1-2; D ambiguous. CDR1 and CDR2 from the germline V gene are SQVTM and ANQGSEA. V gave up 0 bases and J gave up 8 bases, with 19 bases separating them. There are 15 residues in the CDR3. This chain's CDR3 is CSVEDPRARVAGYTF. CDR3 DNA sequence: TGCAGCGTTGAAGATCCGCGGGCAAGGGTGGCCGGCTACACCTTC.

The chain is built from TRBV30 and TRBJ2-5, with TRBD2 as a possible D gene (6 bases). The CDR3 runs to 13 residues. V was trimmed by 0 bases and J by 2 bases, leaving 7 bases between them. Looked up from germline, CDR1 is GTSNPN and CDR2 is SVGIG (reference sequence). The CDR3 sequence is CAWSVGLQETQYF. DNA of the CDR3: TGTGCCTGGAGTGTCGGACTACAAGAGACCCAGTACTTC.

The V gene is TRBV7-9, the J gene TRBJ1-2; no clear D. This CDR3 is built from 15 residues. CDR1 is SEHNR, CDR2 FQNEAQ, per germline (reference sequence). Trimming cost V 4 bases and J 2 bases, with 14 bases left between them. CDR3 sequence: CASSSSGRENYGYTF. The CDR3 DNA reads as TGTGCCAGCAGCTCCTCGGGGAGGGAAAACTATGGCTACACCTTC. Based on the CDR3 plus reference TRBV7-9 and TRBJ1-2, the full variable domain is DTGVSQNPRHKITKRGQNVTFRCDPISEHNRLYWYRQTLGQGPEFLTYFQNEAQLEKSRLLSDRFSAERPKGSFSTLEIQRTEQGDSAMYLCASSSSGRENYGYTFGSGTRLTVV.

The chain carries TRBV7-9 and TRBJ2-2; maybe TRBD1 (8 bases). Looked up from germline, CDR1 is SEHNR and CDR2 is FQNEAQ (reference sequence). The CDR3 extends over 15 amino acids. With 5 bases removed from V and 4 bases from J, the gap between germline ends came to 14 bases. CDR3 sequence (DNA): TGTGCCAGCAGCCGGACAGGGACTACCACCGGGGAGCTGTTTTTT. This encodes CASSRTGTTTGELFF.

The chain joins TRBV3-1 (or the pseudogene TRBV3-2) to TRBJ2-3; perhaps TRBD1 as D (5 bases). The CDR3 totals 17 residues. Trimming took 3 bases from V and 0 from J, leaving 16 bases between them. In germline, CDR1 is LGHDT, CDR2 YNNKEL (reference sequence). The CDR3 DNA follows: TGTGCCAGCAGCCACCCGATCATAGGGGCTAGCACAGATACGCAGTATTTT. Its translation: CASSHPIIGASTDTQYF.

This chain joins TRBV9 and TRBJ2-3; D possibly corresponds to TRBD2 (5 bases). The CDR3 loop spans 15 amino acids. The V end was cut by 0 bases, the J end by 2 bases, with 10 bases between. Per germline, CDR1 SGDLS and CDR2 YYNGEE. In DNA form, the CDR3 reads TGTGCCAGCAGCGTAGGAGGGAGCAACACAGATACGCAGTATTTT. It yields the protein CASSVGGSNTDTQYF.

The chain has TRBV15 and TRBJ1-6; D is possibly TRBD1 (5 bases). Germline V lookup: CDR1 LNHNV, CDR2 YYDKDF (reference sequence). The CDR3 length is 16 residues. V lost 0 bases and J 7 bases, leaving 13 bases between the germline ends. The CDR3 coding sequence is TGTGCCACCAGCAGAGATAGTGCAGGGCTAAATTCACCCCTCCACTTT. Protein product: CATSRDSAGLNSPLHF.

The chain employs TRBV6-1 and TRBJ2-5; D might be TRBD2 (5 bases). The CDR3 has 12 amino acids. V was pared by 1 base and J by 5 bases, with 5 bases between. Germline CDR1 and CDR2: MNHNS and SASEGT. CDR3 in DNA: TGTGCCAGCAGTGAAGGAGGGGAGACCCAGTACTTC. Protein: CASSEGGETQYF.

The chain couples TRBV5-5 to TRBJ2-1; the match to TRBD2 covers 9 bases. The CDR3 spans 19 residues. V shed 3 bases, J shed 2 bases, and the junction held 15 bases outside the gene matches. Looked up from germline, CDR1 is SGHKS and CDR2 is YYEKEE (reference sequence). CDR3 in amino acids: CASSSRAEGAGGPYNEQFF. CDR3 coding DNA: TGTGCCAGCAGCTCCAGAGCGGAAGGCGCGGGAGGGCCCTACAATGAGCAGTTCTTC.